This TCR beta chain was sequenced during a study of shared clonotypes between healthy human individuals. For the study at large: Per donor, three plates held CD4 naive cells, three held CD4 memory, two held CD8 naive and one held CD8 memory.

Germline V gene data show CDR1 as LNHDA and CDR2 as SQIVND (reference sequence). The CDR3 consists of 13 residues. Profiled with immunoSEQ multiplex PCR; TCRdb holds only in-frame clones, not every one. The profile shows about 710,000 clones, 73% of them singletons. Remarks on this clone: As yet, its antigen is unknown. In the same sample, other DNA sequences code for this CDR3.

Study-wide results and caveats: A limitation of the genetic and exposure-history diversity represented arose from few donors. Among non-shared clonotypes, generation probabilities were lower than among those shared by all four donors.

The sample consisted of memory CD4+ T cells sorted from blood. Regarding subset: CD45RA-negative fraction. The gene calls are TRBV19 and TRBJ2-2; 10 positions agree with TRBD2. This clonotype was sampled from a woman younger than 45 in good health. The CDR3, as DNA: TGTGCGAGCGGGAGGGCGAACACCGGGGAGCTGTTTTTT. This codes for CASGRANTGELFF.